One T cell receptor (beta chain) is described in this entry. This clonotype has at least ten counts. The specificity of this receptor is unknown. No much larger clone is present one base from it, and per-base qualities are unavailable. Sequencer: Illumina HiSeq 2500. TCR beta libraries were prepared by quantitative 5'-RACE with molecular barcodes. Turning to the authors' computational methods: A new computational method based on a probabilistic model of VDJ rearrangement was used to identify disease-linked TCR variants. TCRdb ran its own pipeline on the public reads, namely fastp trimming at Q25 and MiXCR clone calling, and kept in-frame beta chains. Rows are combined by CDR3 protein, so each entry shows the most common genes and DNA. Clone size and V and J calls follow TCRdb, not the original study. The sample yields 250,000 or so distinct CDR3 sequences; more than 20% were counted once. The ten largest clones add up to around 0.58% of the sample.

The record originates from a study of CD8 T cells in ankylosing spondylitis (dated by TCRdb to about 2017). At the level of the whole study: The study profiled T cell receptor beta repertoires in healthy donors and ankylosing spondylitis patients to find disease-linked TCR variants. The whole study cohort included some 100 healthy donors and 20 to 30 ankylosing spondylitis patients. Samples of peripheral blood were taken, and for ankylosing spondylitis patients, synovial fluid was collected as well. General conclusions and limits of the study: Blood from ankylosing spondylitis patients appeared to be characterized by a TCR beta motif composed of under 10 highly homologous amino acid variants. Some TCR beta motif variants had previously been reported in synovial fluid and blood of reactive arthritis patients, which suggested common disease-initiation mechanisms. The disease-linked clones were reported as significantly enriched in matched synovial fluid samples from ankylosing spondylitis patients. The disease-linked clones showed a CD8+ phenotype and occurred at relatively low frequencies in peripheral blood.

The CDR3, cysteine through phenylalanine, is 15 amino acids long. Only the CDR3 part of the read is kept: 45 bases, read in frame from the first base. V trim: 3 bases; J trim: 8 bases; unmatched bases: 7. The germline V gene provides CDR1 SGHRS and CDR2 YFSETQ. The chain couples TRBV5-1 to TRBJ1-4, with 10 middle bases fitting TRBD1. The specimen sequenced was blood, either unsorted or a sorted T cell fraction (not recorded which). The source is a male donor with ankylosing spondylitis or in good health (not recorded which). The CDR3 has the sequence CASSYRDRGREKLFF. The sequenced DNA: TGCGCCAGCAGCTACCGGGACAGGGGCCGAGAAAAACTGTTTTTT.